Shown below are 11 T cell receptor beta chains from a single sample sequenced in a study of T cell responses to AZD1222 COVID-19 vaccine (dated by TCRdb to about 2021). This specimen's time point label, interpreted: about 28 days (+/-7) after the second vaccine dose. The protocol used for the library was the immunoSEQ multiplex PCR assay. TCRdb holds this immuneACCESS table with in-frame rearrangements only. Some clones are missing; in checked studies, unresolved V genes explain under half, and the rest has no known cause. In all, the sample holds roughly 150,000 clones, and 92% of those were seen once. 9.3% of the sample rests with the top ten. Material: peripheral blood, obtained 28 days after the second AZD1222 dose. The receptors stem from an adult who received the AZD1222 COVID-19 vaccine.

This chain joins TRBV15 and TRBJ2-4, with TRBD2 matching over 8 bases. Trimming at V came to 5 bases and at J to 0 bases, leaving 12 bases not matched to a gene. The CDR3 is 18 residues long. CDR1 and CDR2 (germline): LNHNV, YYDKDF (reference sequence). The DNA for the CDR3 is TGTGCCACCAGCTCCTTCGGGAGGGGCGGGCTAGCCAAAAACATTCAGTACTTC. It is translated as CATSSFGRGGLAKNIQYF.

The chain is built from TRBV19 and TRBJ1-1; 10 nucleotides agree with TRBD1. V gave up 7 bases and J gave up 3 bases; unmatched junction bases: 8. Germline V CDR1 and CDR2: LNHDA, SQIVND (reference sequence). The CDR3 is made up of 15 amino acids. CDR3 DNA: TGTGCCAGTACCAAATTGACAGGGGGCCACACTGAAGCTTTCTTT. Its translation: CASTKLTGGHTEAFF.

The chain employs TRBV6-5 and TRBJ2-1; D ambiguous. Germline V lookup: CDR1 MNHEY, CDR2 SVGAGI. Trimming took off 0 bases at V and 0 bases at J, with 9 bases between the two ends. This CDR3 has 16 amino acids. The CDR3, as DNA: TGTGCCAGCAGTTACTCCGAGCAGCACTCCTACAATGAGCAGTTCTTC. As protein: CASSYSEQHSYNEQFF.

CDR3 nucleotide sequence: TGTGCCAGTAGGGGAGGGACTAGTAACTACGAGCAGTACTTC. Encoded protein: CASRGGTSNYEQYF. This chain joins TRBV19 and TRBJ2-7; TRBD2 aligns across 8 bases. CDR1 and CDR2 from the germline V gene are LNHDA and SQIVND (reference sequence). The CDR3 has 14 amino acids. V was clipped by 6 bases and J by 3 bases; unmatched bases: 7.

The chain has TRBV21-1 and TRBJ2-7; the table's D call, TRBD1, has no DNA check behind it. TRBV21-1 is a documented pseudogene. CDR3 length: 14 amino acids. The CDR3 DNA is TGTGCCAGCAGCAAATGGCCCAGGCTCCGCGAGCAGTACTTC. It codes for CASSKWPRLREQYF.

V usage is TRBV30 and J usage is TRBJ2-2, with 7 bases matching TRBD1. This CDR3 is 13 amino acids long. Germline V gene data show CDR1 as GTSNPN and CDR2 as SVGIG (reference sequence). V lost 1 base and J lost 7; bases outside the gene matches: 3. In nucleotides, the CDR3 is TGTGCCTGGAGTGCACAGGGGAGCGGGGAGCTGTTTTTT. It encodes CAWSAQGSGELFF. Drawing the rest from reference TRBV30 and TRBJ2-2, the complete variable domain is SQTIHQWPATLVQPVGSPLSLECTVEGTSNPNLYWYRQAAGRGLQLLFYSVGIGQISSEVPQNLSASRPQDRQFILSSKKLLLSDSGFYLCAWSAQGSGELFFGEGSRLTVL.

The chain combines TRBV5-5 with TRBJ1-2; tentative D call: TRBD1 (6 bases). The CDR3 length is 14 residues. Germline V CDR1 and CDR2: SGHKS, YYEKEE (reference sequence). Trimming shortened V by 4 bases and J by 6 bases, and 16 bases separated the two germline ends. The CDR3: CASSQKQGQDGYTF. CDR3 bases: TGTGCCAGCAGCCAGAAGCAGGGGCAAGATGGCTACACCTTC.

This clone was found once. The chain recombines TRBV7-2 with TRBJ2-6, with D hard to call. Germline V gene sequence: CDR1 SGHTA, CDR2 FQGNSA. V lost 6 bases, J lost 2 bases, and 11 bases lay in between. This CDR3 has 15 residues. Here the CDR3 DNA reads TGTGCCAGCAGGCAGATGGATGCTGGGGCCAACGTCCTGACTTTC. Protein: CASRQMDAGANVLTF.

The chain is built from TRBV6-2 or TRBV6-3 and TRBJ1-2, with TRBD1 as a possible D gene (6 bases). Between the trimmed V and J ends, which lost 0 bases and 5 bases, there was a span of 13 bases. This CDR3 comprises 15 residues. Germline CDR1 MNHEY, CDR2 SVGEGT. CDR3 sequence: CASSYSAGGQYGYTF. CDR3 DNA sequence: TGTGCCAGCAGTTACTCCGCTGGGGGCCAATATGGCTACACCTTC.

V is TRBV2 and J is TRBJ2-3; 8 bases fit TRBD1. Germline assignment: CDR1 SNHLY and CDR2 FYNNEI. The CDR3 contains 13 residues. With 8 bases clipped from V and 1 base from J, the junction kept 2 bases outside the gene matches. The DNA of the CDR3 is TGTGCCAGCGGACAGGGTGGCACAGATACGCAGTATTTT. Amino acids: CASGQGGTDTQYF.

The chain is built from TRBV18 and TRBJ2-2, with unresolved D. Germline V gives CDR1 KGHSH, CDR2 LQKENI. The CDR3 spans 15 residues. The germline V and J ends were trimmed by 0 bases and 5 bases, with 10 bases remaining between them. The CDR3 sequence is CASSPPRGGTGELFF. The CDR3 region has the DNA TGTGCCAGCTCACCACCGAGAGGTGGGACCGGGGAGCTGTTTTTT. Using reference TRBV18 and TRBJ2-2 for the parts outside the CDR3, the full variable domain is NAGVMQNPRHLVRRRGQEARLRCSPMKGHSHVYWYRQLPEEGLKFMVYLQKENIIDESGMPKERFSAEFPKEGPSILRIQQVVRGDSAAYFCASSPPRGGTGELFFGEGSRLTVL.